One and the same sample provided the 32 T cell receptor beta chains below, sequenced in a study of T-cell memory formation after mild COVID-19. TCRdb fed the 5' RACE reads into MiXCR, producing one record per CDR3 protein. Among hundreds of thousands of distinct CDR3 sequences listed, approximately 20% were seen once. Source material: PBMCs or a T cell subset sorted from them (not recorded which). Receptor source: an adult woman who had mild COVID-19 (a few samples of this study predate the infection). Cell type and time point are not known.

There are a few counts of this clonotype. CDR3 in amino acids: CASSYQGTQYF. CDR3 DNA sequence: TGTGCCAGCAGCTATCAGGGTACGCAGTATTTT. The chain uses TRBV7-3 and TRBJ2-3; perhaps TRBD1 as D (5 bases). Per the germline V gene, CDR1 is SGHTA and CDR2 is FQGTGA. V lost 4 bases and J 8 bases, leaving 7 bases between the germline ends. The CDR3 spans 11 residues.

This chain links TRBV7-2 with TRBJ2-5; TRBD2 might be the D (6 bases). Germline loops: CDR1 SGHTA, CDR2 FQGNSA. The length of the CDR3 is 16 residues. With 5 bases removed from V and 5 bases from J, the gap between germline ends came to 21 bases. This chain's CDR3 is CASSRYRTMGRETQYF. CDR3 bases: TGTGCCAGCAGCCGGTACCGGACTATGGGGAGGGAGACCCAGTACTTC. The whole variable domain, remainder taken from reference TRBV7-2 and TRBJ2-5, is GAGVSQSPSNKVTEKGKDVELRCDPISGHTALYWYRQSLGQGLEFLIYFQGNSAPDKSGLPSDRFSAERTGGSVSTLTIQRTQQEDSAVYLCASSRYRTMGRETQYFGPGTRLLVL.

V gene TRBV11-3 combines with J gene TRBJ2-3; possibly TRBD1 for D (6 bases). Germline CDR1 SGHNT, CDR2 YENEEA. This CDR3 has 17 amino acids. V dropped 5 bases and J dropped 7 bases, with 25 bases sitting between them. The CDR3 region has the DNA TGTGCCAGCAGCCCCCGGGCAGGGGCTATAACCAGCTATACGCAGTATTTT. Protein: CASSPRAGAITSYTQYF.

The CDR3 coding sequence is TGCGCCAGCAGCTTGGTGAGAGAGGGACAGGGTTGGTCCTACGAGCAGTACTTC. This encodes CASSLVREGQGWSYEQYF. This rearrangement joins TRBV5-1 to TRBJ2-7; TRBD1 matches 9 bases. The CDR3 loop spans 18 amino acids. V trimming: 0 bases; J trimming: 1 base; junction bases outside the gene matches: 11. CDR1 SGHRS and CDR2 YFSETQ come from the germline V gene.

The rearrangement joins TRBV5-6 to TRBJ1-2, with D tentatively TRBD1 (5 bases). CDR3 length: 14 amino acids. CDR1 is SGHDT, CDR2 YYEEEE, per germline. V shed 4 bases and J shed 2 bases, with 12 bases lying between them. The CDR3 loop is CASSDNRRNYGYTF. The CDR3 bases are TGTGCCAGCAGCGACAACAGGAGAAACTATGGCTACACCTTC.

This clonotype occurred a few times. J is TRBJ1-2 and V is TRBV29-1, with D perhaps TRBD1 (5 bases). The germline V gene has CDR1 SQVTM and CDR2 ANQGSEA. Trimming removed 6 bases at V and 3 bases at J, with 17 bases between. The CDR3 runs 14 residues. In DNA form, the CDR3 reads TGCAGCGTCGTGGGGCGGGAGGGCGACTATGGCTACACCTTC. As protein: CSVVGREGDYGYTF.

V and J are TRBV5-1 and TRBJ2-7; D could derive from TRBD1 or TRBD2 (5 bases each). Germline V CDR1 and CDR2: SGHRS, YFSETQ. The CDR3 is 13 amino acids. With 7 bases removed from V and 4 bases from J, the gap between germline ends came to 15 bases. This CDR3 is CASRPGTGYEQYF. The CDR3 DNA reads TGCGCCAGCCGTCCCGGGACGGGGTACGAGCAGTACTTC.

The V gene is TRBV25-1, the J gene TRBJ2-5, with 10 nucleotides matching TRBD2. This CDR3 is built from 16 residues. Germline CDR1 is MGHDK and CDR2 is SYGVNS. Trimming removed 3 bases from V and 5 bases from J; junction bases left unmatched: 9. CDR3 sequence reads: CASSDGTSGVEETQYF. The DNA of the CDR3 is TGTGCCAGCAGTGACGGCACTAGCGGGGTGGAGGAGACCCAGTACTTC.

This clonotype was counted a few times. J is TRBJ2-3 and V is TRBV5-1; no reliable D call. V was cut by 0 bases and J by 4 bases, with 12 bases left in between. The CDR3 loop spans 15 amino acids. CDR1 and CDR2 from the germline V gene are SGHRS and YFSETQ. In DNA form, the CDR3 reads TGCGCCAGCAGCTTGGACGGCGGTTCCGCAGATACGCAGTATTTT. It translates to CASSLDGGSADTQYF.

This clonotype has just a few counts. This chain links TRBV7-6 with TRBJ1-1; D uncertain. V lost 2 bases to trimming and J lost 8 bases, with 9 bases between them. CDR1 and CDR2 from the germline V gene are SGHVS and FNYEAQ. This CDR3 is built from 12 residues. CDR3 nucleotides: TGTGCCAGCAGCTTATCGGGGATGGAAGCTTTCTTT. It encodes CASSLSGMEAFF.

The chain recombines TRBV19 with TRBJ2-1; TRBD2 matches at 11 bases. The CDR3 runs 16 residues. J was trimmed by 9 bases and V by 2 bases; bases with no gene match: 9. CDR1 is LNHDA, CDR2 SQIVND, per germline (reference sequence). The CDR3 DNA reads TGTGCCAGTAGTATAACCCCTAGCGGGAGGTCCGGTGAGCAGTTCTTC. Translating it yields CASSITPSGRSGEQFF.

V and J are TRBV18 and TRBJ2-1; 7 nucleotides align to TRBD1. CDR1 is KGHSH, CDR2 LQKENI, per germline. Unmatched junction bases numbered 11, after V lost 4 bases and J lost 2 bases. The CDR3 contains 17 residues. The CDR3: CASSQQTGPGTYNEQFF. In nucleotides, the CDR3 is TGTGCCAGCTCACAACAGACAGGGCCCGGCACCTACAATGAGCAGTTCTTC.

The rearrangement links TRBV10-3 to TRBJ2-1, with 7 bases identical to TRBD2. Germline V gene data show CDR1 as ENHRY and CDR2 as SYGVKD. The CDR3 has 15 amino acids. The V and J ends lost 10 bases and 5 bases, in that order; junction bases with no gene match: 14. CDR3 sequence (DNA): TGTGCCACGGGGTCCGGGGACTACCCCCACAATGAGCAGTTCTTC. Encoded protein: CATGSGDYPHNEQFF.

This clonotype has at least ten counts. DNA for the CDR3: TGTGCCAGCAGCCCGCACCAGGGGCGAGAGACCCAGTACTTC. It is translated as CASSPHQGRETQYF. The chain uses TRBV5-5 and TRBJ2-5; D may be TRBD1 (6 bases). This CDR3 spans 14 amino acids. Germline loops: CDR1 SGHKS, CDR2 YYEKEE (reference sequence). V was shortened by 4 bases and J by 4 bases, with 14 bases between the two germline ends.

The CDR3 protein is CASWERGIGGPFF. CDR3 bases: TGTGCCAGCTGGGAACGGGGCATTGGGGGACCGTTCTTC. The J gene is TRBJ2-1, the V gene TRBV6-5; D might be TRBD1 or TRBD2, each matching 5 bases. This CDR3 is 13 amino acids long. The V gene lost 8 bases and the J gene lost 15 bases, with 23 bases spanning the gap. Germline CDR1 MNHEY, CDR2 SVGAGI.

This clonotype showed up just a few times. The rearrangement joins TRBV24-1 to TRBJ2-5; 12 nucleotides agree with TRBD2. The J segment lost 1 base and the V segment lost 4 bases, leaving 3 bases of the junction unmatched. Germline CDR1 is KGHDR and CDR2 is SFDVKD. There are 16 residues in the CDR3. The CDR3 nucleotides are TGTGCCACCAGTGACCCTAGCGGGAGGGTCCAAGAGACCCAGTACTTC. Translated: CATSDPSGRVQETQYF.

This rearrangement joins TRBV5-1 to TRBJ1-4; tentatively, D is TRBD1 (5 bases). This CDR3 region has 14 residues. Per germline, CDR1 SGHRS and CDR2 YFSETQ. The V end lost 7 bases, the J end lost 8 bases, and 18 bases lay between the germline ends. CDR3 region: CASGGVLRKEKLFF. CDR3 DNA: TGCGCCAGCGGGGGGGTTCTGCGAAAGGAAAAACTGTTTTTT.

A few counts support this clonotype. The genes are TRBV29-1 and TRBJ2-7; D not resolved. This CDR3 contains 14 residues. Trimming left V 3 bases short and J 3 bases short, with 15 bases between. Per the germline V gene, CDR1 is SQVTM and CDR2 is ANQGSEA. In DNA form, the CDR3 reads TGCAGCGTTGAGAGTACAGATACTGGCTACGAGCAGTACTTC. Translated, it gives CSVESTDTGYEQYF.

This clonotype has only a few counts. J is TRBJ2-3 and V is TRBV7-8, with 7 bases that match TRBD2. The CDR3 has 16 residues. The V gene end was trimmed by 2 bases and the J gene end by 0 bases; junction bases not matched to a gene: 5. Germline assignment: CDR1 SGHVS and CDR2 FQNEAQ. For the CDR3, the DNA is TGTGCCAGCAGCTTACTTGCGGGGGAGAGCACAGATACGCAGTATTTT. This encodes CASSLLAGESTDTQYF.

This clonotype has only a few counts. CDR3 amino acids: CASSSHATYNEQFF. The CDR3 DNA is TGTGCCAGCAGTTCGCACGCCACTTACAATGAGCAGTTCTTC. The genes are TRBV12-3 or TRBV12-4 and TRBJ2-1; no reliable D call. The CDR3 is made up of 14 amino acids. V was cut by 4 bases and J by 4 bases, with 11 bases left in between.

The rearrangement links TRBV19 to TRBJ2-7; D possibly corresponds to TRBD1 (5 bases). The V end was cut by 5 bases, the J end by 1 base, with 9 bases between. The V gene's germline CDR1 is LNHDA and CDR2 SQIVND (reference sequence). The CDR3 sequence is 13 residues long. CDR3 in DNA: TGTGCCAGTAGTGTGGGGCTGTCCTACGAGCAGTACTTC. Translation: CASSVGLSYEQYF.

The chain uses TRBV11-3 and TRBJ1-3; the D is unclear. V gave up 5 bases and J gave up 0 bases, with 11 bases separating them. This CDR3 is built from 15 residues. Germline-derived CDR1 and CDR2 are SGHNT and YENEEA. CDR3 bases: TGTGCCAGCAGCCGTACAATTAGCTCTGGAAACACCATATATTTT. As protein: CASSRTISSGNTIYF. Combining the CDR3 with reference TRBV11-3 and TRBJ1-3 gives the whole variable domain EAGVVQSPRYKIIEKKQPVAFWCNPISGHNTLYWYLQNLGQGPELLIRYENEEAVDDSQLPKDRFSAERLKGVDSTLKIQPAELGDSAVYLCASSRTISSGNTIYFGEGSWLTVV.

The rearrangement links TRBV5-5 to TRBJ1-1, with D unresolved. V gave up 4 bases and J gave up 7 bases, with 14 bases separating them. CDR1 SGHKS and CDR2 YYEKEE come from the germline V gene (reference sequence). This CDR3 is built from 13 residues. The CDR3 DNA is TGTGCCAGCAGCCGTCAACTAAGAGATGAAGCTTTCTTT. Translated, it gives CASSRQLRDEAFF.

The chain combines TRBV7-2 with TRBJ2-7; D call uncertain. The germline V gene encodes CDR1 SGHTA and CDR2 FQGNSA. Between the trimmed V and J ends, which lost 1 base and 2 bases, there was a span of 15 bases. The CDR3 length is 16 residues. The CDR3 DNA sequence: TGTGCCAGCAGCTTAGAGCTGGGCTTAAAACCCTACGAGCAGTACTTC. This encodes CASSLELGLKPYEQYF.

This clonotype was seen only a few times. The genes are TRBV5-1 and TRBJ1-1; D gene ambiguous. This CDR3 comprises 14 residues. With 0 bases removed from V and 2 bases from J, the gap between germline ends came to 8 bases. The V gene's germline CDR1 is SGHRS and CDR2 YFSETQ. The CDR3 DNA follows: TGCGCCAGCAGCTTGGGTGATTTCAACACTGAAGCTTTCTTT. Translation gives CASSLGDFNTEAFF.

This clonotype was observed many times. CDR3 sequence (DNA): TGTGCCAGCAGCGCGACGGGGAACTATGGCTACACCTTC. It specifies CASSATGNYGYTF. The rearrangement links TRBV9 to TRBJ1-2; no clear D. Trimming stripped 3 bases from V and 2 bases from J, with 8 bases between. Germline V CDR1 and CDR2: SGDLS, YYNGEE. The length of the CDR3 is 13 residues. Looking up the rest from reference TRBV9 and TRBJ1-2 gives the full variable domain: DSGVTQTPKHLITATGQRVTLRCSPRSGDLSVYWYQQSLDQGLQFLIQYYNGEERAKGNILERFSAQQFPDLHSELNLSSLELGDSALYFCASSATGNYGYTFGSGTRLTVV.

The rearrangement uses TRBV20-1 and TRBJ2-7, with D perhaps matching TRBD1 (9 bases). V dropped 5 bases and J dropped 1 base, with 18 bases sitting between them. Germline-derived CDR1 and CDR2 are DFQATT and SNEGSKA (reference sequence). The CDR3 has 15 residues. CDR3 sequence (DNA): TGCAGTGCTGGAAGTAGCGGGACAGGGTCCTACGAGCAGTACTTC. Translated: CSAGSSGTGSYEQYF.

The table lists this clonotype with a few counts. The chain employs TRBV5-4 and TRBJ2-3; TRBD2 matches at 9 bases. The CDR3 covers 16 residues. The germline gives CDR1 SGHNT, CDR2 YYREEE (reference sequence). Trimming took 4 bases from V and 6 from J; bases not matched to a gene: 12. CDR3 DNA: TGTGCCAGCAGCCGGGGATTAGCGGGGGAAGCTGATACGCAGTATTTT. This encodes CASSRGLAGEADTQYF.

The chain links TRBV6-5 to TRBJ1-6; no definite D call. Trimming removed 6 bases at V and 14 bases at J, with 14 bases between. The germline V gene encodes CDR1 MNHEY and CDR2 SVGAGI. The CDR3 spans 12 residues. The CDR3 DNA follows: TGTGCCAGCAGCCCCTTGAGGAAGGCCCTCCACTTT. Translation gives CASSPLRKALHF.

The V and J genes are TRBV25-1 and TRBJ2-1, with a possible D match to TRBD1 (6 bases). The V gene's germline CDR1 is MGHDK and CDR2 SYGVNS. With 6 bases removed from V and 4 bases from J, the gap between germline ends came to 13 bases. The CDR3 has 14 amino acids. This CDR3 is CASRVAGDYNEQFF. CDR3 DNA sequence: TGTGCCAGCAGGGTCGCAGGGGATTACAATGAGCAGTTCTTC. Supplemented by reference TRBV25-1 and TRBJ2-1, the full variable domain reads EADIYQTPRYLVIGTGKKITLECSQTMGHDKMYWYQQDPGMELHLIHYSYGVNSTEKGDLSSESTVSRIRTEHFPLTLESARPSHTSQYLCASRVAGDYNEQFFGPGTRLTVL.

The chain combines TRBV14 with TRBJ1-3; D is unresolved. CDR3 length: 13 residues. Looked up from germline, CDR1 is SGHDN and CDR2 is FVKESK. V shed 2 bases and J shed 4 bases, with 6 bases lying between them. CDR3 protein: CASSQQSGNTIYF. The CDR3 coding sequence is TGTGCCAGCAGCCAACAATCGGGAAACACCATATATTTT. Full variable domain (rest looked up from reference TRBV14 and TRBJ1-3): EAGVTQFPSHSVIEKGQTVTLRCDPISGHDNLYWYRRVMGKEIKFLLHFVKESKQDESGMPNNRFLAERTGGTYSTLKVQPAELEDSGVYFCASSQQSGNTIYFGEGSWLTVV.

The chain carries TRBV30 and TRBJ2-1, with 14 nucleotides matching TRBD2. Germline V lookup: CDR1 GTSNPN, CDR2 SVGIG (reference sequence). J lost 9 bases, V lost 1 base, and 5 bases had no gene match. CDR3 length: 15 residues. The CDR3 spells CAWSAGLAGGVEQFF. DNA for the CDR3: TGTGCCTGGAGTGCTGGACTAGCGGGGGGAGTTGAGCAGTTCTTC.